This T cell receptor (beta chain) is drawn from a study of T cell responses to AZD1222 COVID-19 vaccine. Broader study findings: Nearly half of spike-specific TCRs reportedly go after variant regions that carry no mutations. There were vaccine-associated CD4 TCRs across spike, dominant at 160-218 and 743-854. There were mostly white British donors and more females than males, and clonal diversity was possibly underestimated.

Analyses pooled second doses at about 4 or about 12 weeks. Produced via immunoSEQ multiplex PCR; TCRdb's table is partial and in-frame only. The sample holds fewer than 110,000 clones, around 90% seen once. The CDR3 covers 15 residues. Looked up from germline, CDR1 is SEHNR and CDR2 is FQNEAQ (reference sequence). Unmatched junction bases numbered 6, after V lost 5 bases and J lost 1 base. A remark on this clone: Its matching antigen is unknown.

Source: peripheral blood, taken 28 days after the second AZD1222 dose. The TCR originated in an adult who received the AZD1222 COVID-19 vaccine. The chain is built from TRBV7-9 and TRBJ2-5; 8 bases align to TRBD1. CDR3 DNA sequence: TGTGCCAGCAGCCTACTAGGACAGGGCCAAGAGACCCAGTACTTC. Translated: CASSLLGQGQETQYF. The full variable domain, rest sourced from reference TRBV7-9 and TRBJ2-5, is DTGVSQNPRHKITKRGQNVTFRCDPISEHNRLYWYRQTLGQGPEFLTYFQNEAQLEKSRLLSDRFSAERPKGSFSTLEIQRTEQGDSAMYLCASSLLGQGQETQYFGPGTRLLVL.